The 20 T cell receptor beta chains listed next were all sequenced from one sample in a study of PD-1 blockade in classical Hodgkin lymphoma. The time point denotes: cycle 4 day 1 (C4D1), after 5 to 7 weeks of nivolumab. All trial patients relapsed after autologous stem cell transplantation. Out of thawed PBMCs, magnetic negative selection purified CD4+ T cells. Libraries were prepared by immunoSEQ multiplex PCR; TCRdb keeps only in-frame clonotypes and omits some of them. This sample has around 26,000 clones; around 75% occur once, and the top ten carry around 3%. Sample: CD4+ T cells from blood, taken before the fourth cycle of nivolumab. Every receptor here comes from a human donor with classical Hodgkin lymphoma.

CDR3 sequence reads: CASKDGTGDHEQYF. In DNA form, the CDR3 reads TGTGCCAGCAAGGACGGGACAGGGGACCACGAGCAGTACTTC. V gene TRBV2 combines with J gene TRBJ2-7; the match to TRBD1 covers 10 bases. CDR3 size: 14 residues. The junction had 8 bases not matched to a gene; V was cut back by 7 bases and J by 5 bases. The V gene's germline CDR1 is SNHLY and CDR2 FYNNEI.

The genes are TRBV15 and TRBJ2-3; TRBD1 or TRBD2 may be the D gene (5 bases each). Germline V gene lookup returns CDR1 LNHNV and CDR2 YYDKDF (reference sequence). CDR3 size: 16 residues. Trimming pared 0 bases from V and 1 base from J, leaving 11 bases between. Here the CDR3 reads CATSRDRGRGTDTQYF. Written as DNA, the CDR3 is TGTGCCACCAGCAGAGATCGGGGCAGGGGCACAGATACGCAGTATTTT.

The chain combines TRBV5-1 with TRBJ2-5; the match to TRBD1 covers 7 bases. Germline V lookup: CDR1 SGHRS, CDR2 YFSETQ. This CDR3 spans 15 amino acids. V was pared by 0 bases and J by 3 bases, with 5 bases of the junction left unmatched. CDR3 nucleotides: TGCGCCAGCAGCTTGGCCATCGGACAGGAAGAGACCCAGTACTTC. This codes for CASSLAIGQEETQYF.

The chain links TRBV7-2 to TRBJ1-1; TRBD1 matches 7 bases. Losses at the gene ends were 5 bases for V and 2 bases for J; bases not matched to a gene: 5. The CDR3 covers 14 residues. Germline V lookup: CDR1 SGHTA, CDR2 FQGNSA. This CDR3 reads CASSVGTANTEAFF. CDR3 bases: TGTGCCAGCAGCGTAGGGACAGCTAACACTGAAGCTTTCTTT.

The J gene is TRBJ2-7, the V gene TRBV7-9; tentative D call: TRBD2 (6 bases). The CDR3 extends over 14 amino acids. Trimming pared 5 bases from V and 5 bases from J, leaving 16 bases between. The germline CDR1 and CDR2 sequences are SEHNR and FQNEAQ (reference sequence). CDR3 DNA: TGTGCCAGCAGCCCCCGGAGAGGAGGGAACGAGCAGTACTTC. Protein sequence: CASSPRRGGNEQYF.

This chain joins TRBV4-2 and TRBJ2-7; D may be TRBD1 (6 bases). Germline CDR1 reads LGHNA; CDR2 reads YNFKEQ. The germline V and J ends were trimmed by 4 bases and 4 bases, with 17 bases remaining between them. The CDR3 totals 15 residues. The CDR3 coding sequence is TGTGCCAGCAGCCCCCGACAGGTGAATCAATACGAGCAGTACTTC. It translates to CASSPRQVNQYEQYF.

This clone has more than one count but fewer than ten. This chain's CDR3 is CASSLVPSEQYF. CDR3 DNA: TGTGCCAGCAGCTTAGTCCCCAGCGAGCAGTACTTC. This chain joins TRBV11-2 and TRBJ2-7; no clear D. The CDR3 extends over 12 amino acids. Looked up from germline, CDR1 is SGHAT and CDR2 is FQNNGV. The V and J ends lost 1 base and 6 bases respectively, with 7 bases between them.

As DNA, the CDR3 is TGTGCCAGCAGCCTGGACAGCTCGGGAAACACCATATATTTT. Translation gives CASSLDSSGNTIYF. The chain links TRBV7-8 to TRBJ1-3, with D possibly being TRBD1 (6 bases). Germline V gives CDR1 SGHVS, CDR2 FQNEAQ. CDR3 length: 14 residues. Trimming stripped 5 bases from V and 4 bases from J, with 12 bases between.

This clone was seen more than once but under ten times. The V call is TRBV9, the J call TRBJ1-1, with D uncertain. Germline V gene data show CDR1 as SGDLS and CDR2 as YYNGEE. The V end was cut by 0 bases, the J end by 8 bases, with 11 bases between. The CDR3 spans 13 residues. The CDR3 DNA reads TGTGCCAGCAGCGTAGAGCGAACGGAGGAAGCTTTCTTT. Translation: CASSVERTEEAFF.

The chain uses TRBV9 and TRBJ2-5, with 9 bases aligning to TRBD2. The V gene's germline CDR1 is SGDLS and CDR2 YYNGEE. J gave up 4 bases and V 0 bases, and 7 bases lay outside the gene matches. CDR3 length: 16 amino acids. CDR3 protein: CASSVAAGGILETQYF. The CDR3 region has the DNA TGTGCCAGCAGCGTAGCAGCGGGGGGTATCCTAGAGACCCAGTACTTC.

The rearrangement links TRBV7-2 to TRBJ1-5; D is possibly TRBD1 (5 bases). Germline CDR1 is SGHTA and CDR2 is FQGNSA. This CDR3 has 15 amino acids. V was shortened by 4 bases and J by 2 bases, with 12 bases between the two germline ends. The CDR3 DNA is TGTGCCAGCAGCTCCCCGGGACTTGGCAATCAGCCCCAGCATTTT. Translation: CASSSPGLGNQPQHF.

The chain has TRBV5-8 and TRBJ1-4; D unclear. V dropped 0 bases and J dropped 4 bases, with 10 bases sitting between them. This CDR3 contains 15 residues. CDR1 and CDR2 from the germline V gene are SGHTS and YDEGEE. This CDR3 is CASSLEGGINEKLFF. CDR3 DNA: TGTGCCAGCAGCTTGGAGGGCGGGATTAATGAAAAACTGTTTTTT.

This clone turned up a few times. The J gene is TRBJ1-2, the V gene TRBV10-2; perhaps TRBD1 as D (6 bases). Germline V gene lookup returns CDR1 WSHSY and CDR2 SAAADI. The CDR3 covers 13 residues. The V gene lost 2 bases and the J gene lost 8 bases, with 12 bases spanning the gap. This CDR3 reads CASSEGGARGYTF. CDR3 sequence (DNA): TGCGCCAGCAGTGAGGGGGGGGCGCGGGGCTACACCTTC.

This chain joins TRBV19 and TRBJ2-7, with D possibly matching TRBD1 (6 bases). This CDR3 region has 15 residues. Germline V gene sequence: CDR1 LNHDA, CDR2 SQIVND (reference sequence). V lost 5 bases, J lost 5 bases, and 19 bases lay in between. CDR3 protein: CASSHRDIKTHEQYF. CDR3 nucleotides: TGTGCCAGTAGTCACCGGGACATCAAGACCCACGAGCAGTACTTC. The complete variable domain, with remaining parts taken from reference TRBV19 and TRBJ2-7, reads DGGITQSPKYLFRKEGQNVTLSCEQNLNHDAMYWYRQDPGQGLRLIYYSQIVNDFQKGDIAEGYSVSREKKESFPLTVTSAQKNPTAFYLCASSHRDIKTHEQYFGPGTRLTVT.

This chain connects TRBV7-9 to TRBJ1-4; maybe TRBD1 (6 bases). V lost 4 bases to trimming and J lost 11 bases, with 11 bases between them. There are 12 residues in the CDR3. Germline CDR1 is SEHNR and CDR2 is FQNEAQ (reference sequence). The CDR3 DNA sequence: TGTGCCAGCAGCTCGGACAGTCTGAAACTGTTTTTT. This translates into CASSSDSLKLFF.

The chain combines TRBV5-1 with TRBJ1-2; D unresolved. The CDR3 covers 13 residues. Germline CDR1 reads SGHRS; CDR2 reads YFSETQ. The V end was cut by 5 bases, the J end by 4 bases, with 12 bases between. The CDR3 bases are TGCGCCAGCAGTGAGGGAGAACTCTATGGCTACACCTTC. Its translation: CASSEGELYGYTF.

The rearrangement joins TRBV19 to TRBJ2-2; D is possibly TRBD1 (5 bases). CDR3 length: 15 amino acids. Germline V gene data show CDR1 as LNHDA and CDR2 as SQIVND (reference sequence). The ends were cut back, 0 bases at V and 6 bases at J, with 11 bases in the middle. CDR3 DNA: TGTGCCAGTAGTATAGACAGGGCTCGGGCCGGGGAGCTGTTTTTT. It codes for CASSIDRARAGELFF.

The V call is TRBV13, the J call TRBJ1-2; 9 bases match TRBD1. V gave up 0 bases and J gave up 6 bases; unmatched junction bases: 8. The CDR3 contains 16 residues. Germline values: CDR1 PRHDT, CDR2 FYEKMQ (reference sequence). CDR3 loop: CASSLGPGTGHDGYTF. CDR3 in DNA: TGTGCCAGCAGCTTAGGCCCCGGGACAGGGCACGATGGCTACACCTTC.

This clone appeared a few times. The V and J genes are TRBV18 and TRBJ2-7; possibly TRBD2 for D (7 bases). Between the trimmed V and J ends, which lost 3 bases and 3 bases, there was a span of 15 bases. Germline V gene lookup returns CDR1 KGHSH and CDR2 LQKENI. CDR3 length: 15 amino acids. The CDR3 nucleotides are TGTGCCAGCTCACCGCCGGGGAGGGGGGACTACGAGCAGTACTTC. Its protein is CASSPPGRGDYEQYF.

The V call is TRBV2, the J call TRBJ1-1; D is undetermined. The germline CDR1 and CDR2 sequences are SNHLY and FYNNEI. The CDR3 spans 13 residues. Trimming cost V 2 bases and J 2 bases, with 6 bases left between them. The DNA for the CDR3 is TGTGCCAGCAGTGAAAATTCAAACACTGAAGCTTTCTTT. Amino acids: CASSENSNTEAFF.